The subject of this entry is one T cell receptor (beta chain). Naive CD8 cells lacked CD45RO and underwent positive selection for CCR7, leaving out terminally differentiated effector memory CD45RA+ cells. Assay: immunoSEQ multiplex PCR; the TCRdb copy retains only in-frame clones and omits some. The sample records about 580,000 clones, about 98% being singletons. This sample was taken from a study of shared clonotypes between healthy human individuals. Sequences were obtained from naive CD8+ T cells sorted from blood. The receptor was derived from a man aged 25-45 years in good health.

The CDR3 nucleotides read TGTGCCAGCAGTCCGGACTTGTCCTACAATGAGCAGTTCTTC. This gives the protein CASSPDLSYNEQFF. J is TRBJ2-1 and V is TRBV5-8, with a weak D call TRBD2 (5 bases). There are 14 residues in the CDR3. Germline lookup yields CDR1 SGHTS and CDR2 YDEGEE. Trimming pared 5 bases from V and 1 base from J, leaving 10 bases between.